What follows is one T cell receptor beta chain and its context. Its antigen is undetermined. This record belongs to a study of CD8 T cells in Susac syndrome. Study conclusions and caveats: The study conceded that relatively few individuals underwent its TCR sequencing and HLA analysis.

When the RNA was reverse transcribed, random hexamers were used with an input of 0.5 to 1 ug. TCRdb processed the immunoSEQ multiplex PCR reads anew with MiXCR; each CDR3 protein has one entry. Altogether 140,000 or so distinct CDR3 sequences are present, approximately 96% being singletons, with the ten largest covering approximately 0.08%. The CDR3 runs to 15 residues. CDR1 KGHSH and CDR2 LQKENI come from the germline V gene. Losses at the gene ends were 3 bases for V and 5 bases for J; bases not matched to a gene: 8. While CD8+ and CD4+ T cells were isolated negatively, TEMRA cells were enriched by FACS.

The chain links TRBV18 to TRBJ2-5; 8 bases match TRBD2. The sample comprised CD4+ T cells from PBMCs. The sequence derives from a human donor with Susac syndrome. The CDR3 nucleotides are TGTGCCAGCTCACCTTCCGGGACTAGGAGGGAGACCCAGTACTTC. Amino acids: CASSPSGTRRETQYF.